The present entry profiles one T cell receptor (beta chain) with its context. No antigen is known for it. Trimming removed 5 bases at V and 7 bases at J, with 9 bases between. The CDR3 covers 12 residues. The data are from a study of T cell repertoires in cytomegalovirus infection. The overall study: Public TCR beta signatures indicated both CMV infection and matching HLA type. Study-level results: CMV carriers having the relevant HLA were flagged by cumulative public TCR beta family frequency.

TCRdb redid the calling of the reads with MiXCR, one entry per CDR3 protein. This sample yields 650,000 to 900,000 distinct CDR3 sequences, of which roughly 29% are seen a single time; over 10% belongs to the top ten. Source: cultured CD8+ T cells from PBMCs, taken from culture after CMV antigen stimulation. V usage is TRBV12-3 or TRBV12-4 and J usage is TRBJ2-1, with D perhaps TRBD2 (5 bases). The TCR originated in a human donor in good health (CMV status not recorded). Some clones in this sample may be carry-over from other donors' samples. In DNA form, the CDR3 reads TGTGCCAGCAGTATCCCGGGAAATGAGCAGTTCTTC. Translating gives CASSIPGNEQFF.